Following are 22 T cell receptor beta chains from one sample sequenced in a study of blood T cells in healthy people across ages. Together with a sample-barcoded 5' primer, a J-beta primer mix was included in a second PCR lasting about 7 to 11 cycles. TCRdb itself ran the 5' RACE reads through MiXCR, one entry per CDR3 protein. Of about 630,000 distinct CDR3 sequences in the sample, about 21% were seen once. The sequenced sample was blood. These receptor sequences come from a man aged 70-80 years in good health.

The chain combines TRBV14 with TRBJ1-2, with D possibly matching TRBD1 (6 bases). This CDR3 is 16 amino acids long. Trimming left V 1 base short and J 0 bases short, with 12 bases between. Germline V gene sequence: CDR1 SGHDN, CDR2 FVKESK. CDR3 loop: CASSQGWGRANYGYTF. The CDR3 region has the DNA TGTGCCAGCAGCCAAGGTTGGGGGCGAGCTAACTATGGCTACACCTTC.

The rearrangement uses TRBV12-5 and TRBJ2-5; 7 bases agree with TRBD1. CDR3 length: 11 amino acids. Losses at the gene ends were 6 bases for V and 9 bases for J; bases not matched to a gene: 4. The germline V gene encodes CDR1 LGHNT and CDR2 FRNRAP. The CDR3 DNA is TGTGCTAGTGGACCCGGACAGGCCCAGTACTTC. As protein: CASGPGQAQYF.

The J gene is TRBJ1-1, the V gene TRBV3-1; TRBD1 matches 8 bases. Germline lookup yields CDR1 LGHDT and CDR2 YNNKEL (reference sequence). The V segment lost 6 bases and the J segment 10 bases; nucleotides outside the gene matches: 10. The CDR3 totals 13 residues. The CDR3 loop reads CASRPGGEVGAFF. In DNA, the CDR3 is TGTGCCAGCAGACCAGGGGGCGAGGTGGGAGCTTTCTTT.

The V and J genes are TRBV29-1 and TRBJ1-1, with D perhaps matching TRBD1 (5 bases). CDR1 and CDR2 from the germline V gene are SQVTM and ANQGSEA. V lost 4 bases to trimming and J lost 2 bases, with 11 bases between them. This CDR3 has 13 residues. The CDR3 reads CSVVAGPNTEAFF. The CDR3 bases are TGCAGCGTTGTTGCAGGGCCTAACACTGAAGCTTTCTTT.

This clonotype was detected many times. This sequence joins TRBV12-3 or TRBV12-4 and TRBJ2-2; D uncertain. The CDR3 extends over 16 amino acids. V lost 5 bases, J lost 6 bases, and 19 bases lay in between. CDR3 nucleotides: TGTGCCAGCAGTAGAACTCTCCCGATCGCCGCCGGGGAGCTGTTTTTT. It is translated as CASSRTLPIAAGELFF.

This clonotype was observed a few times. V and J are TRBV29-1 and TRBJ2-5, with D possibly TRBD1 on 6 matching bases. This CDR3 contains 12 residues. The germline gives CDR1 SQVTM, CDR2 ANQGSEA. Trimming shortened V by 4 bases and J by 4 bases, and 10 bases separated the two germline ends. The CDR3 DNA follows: TGCAGCGTTGGGGGGCAGGGAGAGACCCAGTACTTC. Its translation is CSVGGQGETQYF.

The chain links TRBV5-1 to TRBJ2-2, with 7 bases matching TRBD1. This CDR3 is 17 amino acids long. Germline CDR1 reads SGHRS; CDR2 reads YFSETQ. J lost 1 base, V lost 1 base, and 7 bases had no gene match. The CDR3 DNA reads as TGCGCCAGCAGCTTGACTAGGGACAGCGAGAACACCGGGGAGCTGTTTTTT. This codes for CASSLTRDSENTGELFF.

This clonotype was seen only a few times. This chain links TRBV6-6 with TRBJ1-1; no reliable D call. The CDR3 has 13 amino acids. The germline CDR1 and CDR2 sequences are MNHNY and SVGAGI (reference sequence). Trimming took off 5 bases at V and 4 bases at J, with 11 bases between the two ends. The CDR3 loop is CASSRDGSTEAFF. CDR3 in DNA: TGTGCCAGCAGTCGTGACGGCAGCACTGAAGCTTTCTTT.

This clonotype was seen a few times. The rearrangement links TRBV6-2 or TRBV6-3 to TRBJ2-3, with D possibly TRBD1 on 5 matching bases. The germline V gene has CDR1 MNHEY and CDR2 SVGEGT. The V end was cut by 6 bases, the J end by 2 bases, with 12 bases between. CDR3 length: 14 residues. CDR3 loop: CASRRRQFTDTQYF. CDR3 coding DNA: TGTGCCAGCAGACGTAGACAGTTCACAGATACGCAGTATTTT.

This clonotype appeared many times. CDR3 amino acids: CASSHGDFTRDTQYF. DNA for the CDR3: TGTGCCAGCAGTCATGGGGACTTTACTAGAGATACGCAGTATTTT. V is TRBV12-3 or TRBV12-4 and J is TRBJ2-3; D is possibly TRBD2 (6 bases). This CDR3 spans 15 amino acids. V shed 5 bases and J shed 5 bases, with 17 bases lying between them.

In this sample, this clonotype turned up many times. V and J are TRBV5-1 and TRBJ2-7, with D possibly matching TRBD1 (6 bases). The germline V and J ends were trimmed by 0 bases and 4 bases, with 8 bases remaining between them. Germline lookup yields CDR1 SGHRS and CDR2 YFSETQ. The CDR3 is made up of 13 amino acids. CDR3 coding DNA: TGCGCCAGCAGCTTGGGACAGGAGTACGAGCAGTACTTC. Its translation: CASSLGQEYEQYF.

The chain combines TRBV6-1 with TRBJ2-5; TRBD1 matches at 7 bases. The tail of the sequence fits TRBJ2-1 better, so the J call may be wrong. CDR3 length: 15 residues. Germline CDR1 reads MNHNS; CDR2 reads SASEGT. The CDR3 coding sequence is TGTGCCAGCAGTTTACCCCCGACAGGGCCCAATGAGCAGTTCTTC. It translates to CASSLPPTGPNEQFF.

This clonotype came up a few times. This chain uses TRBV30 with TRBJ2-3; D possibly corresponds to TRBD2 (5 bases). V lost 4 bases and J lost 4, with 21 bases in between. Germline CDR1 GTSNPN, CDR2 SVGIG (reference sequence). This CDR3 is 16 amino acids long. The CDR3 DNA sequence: TGTGCCTGGAACCCAAAAGGAGGATCGAAAGCAGATACGCAGTATTTT. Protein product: CAWNPKGGSKADTQYF. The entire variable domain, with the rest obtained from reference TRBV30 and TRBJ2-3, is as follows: SQTIHQWPATLVQPVGSPLSLECTVEGTSNPNLYWYRQAAGRGLQLLFYSVGIGQISSEVPQNLSASRPQDRQFILSSKKLLLSDSGFYLCAWNPKGGSKADTQYFGPGTRLTVL.

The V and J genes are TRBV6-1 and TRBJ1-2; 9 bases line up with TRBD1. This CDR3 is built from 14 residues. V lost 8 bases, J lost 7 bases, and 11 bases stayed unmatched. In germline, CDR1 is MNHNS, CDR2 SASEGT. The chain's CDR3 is CASCATGGLSGYTF. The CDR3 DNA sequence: TGTGCCAGCTGTGCGACAGGGGGTTTGAGTGGCTACACCTTC.

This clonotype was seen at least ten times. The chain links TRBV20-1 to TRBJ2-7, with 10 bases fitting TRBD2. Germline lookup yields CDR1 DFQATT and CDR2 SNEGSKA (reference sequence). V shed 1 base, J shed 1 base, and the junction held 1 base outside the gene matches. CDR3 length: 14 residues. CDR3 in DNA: TGCAGTGCTAGAGCACTAGCGGGATCCTACGAGCAGTACTTC. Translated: CSARALAGSYEQYF.

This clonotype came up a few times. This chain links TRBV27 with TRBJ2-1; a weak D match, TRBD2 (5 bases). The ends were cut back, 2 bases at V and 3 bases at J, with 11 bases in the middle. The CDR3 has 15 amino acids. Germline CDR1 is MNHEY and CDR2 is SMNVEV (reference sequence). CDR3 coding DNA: TGTGCCAGCAGTTTAAGCGGAGCGCGCTACAATGAGCAGTTCTTC. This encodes CASSLSGARYNEQFF.

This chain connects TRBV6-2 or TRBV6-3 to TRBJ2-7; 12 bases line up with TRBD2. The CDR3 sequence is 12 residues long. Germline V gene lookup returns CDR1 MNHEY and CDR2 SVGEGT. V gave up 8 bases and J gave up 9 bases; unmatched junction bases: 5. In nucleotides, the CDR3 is TGTGCCAGCTGGACTAGCGGGACTGTGCAGTACTTC. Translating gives CASWTSGTVQYF.

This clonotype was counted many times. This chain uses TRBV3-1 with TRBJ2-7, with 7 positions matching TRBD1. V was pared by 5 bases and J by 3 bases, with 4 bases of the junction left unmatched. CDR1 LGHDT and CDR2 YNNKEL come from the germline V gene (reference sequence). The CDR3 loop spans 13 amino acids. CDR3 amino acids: CASSAGTVYEQYF. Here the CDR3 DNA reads TGTGCCAGCAGCGCCGGGACAGTCTACGAGCAGTACTTC.

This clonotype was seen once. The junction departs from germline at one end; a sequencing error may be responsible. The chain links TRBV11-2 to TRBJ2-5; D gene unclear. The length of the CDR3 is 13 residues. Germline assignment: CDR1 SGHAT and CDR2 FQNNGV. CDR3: CVSSLGWKETQYF. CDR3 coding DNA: TGTGTCAGCAGCTTGGGCTGGAAAGAGACCCAGTACTTC.

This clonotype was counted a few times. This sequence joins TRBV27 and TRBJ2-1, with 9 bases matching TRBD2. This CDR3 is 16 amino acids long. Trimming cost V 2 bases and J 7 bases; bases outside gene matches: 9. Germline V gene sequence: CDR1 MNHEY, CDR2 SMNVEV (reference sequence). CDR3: CASSLEAPSGINEQFF. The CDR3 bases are TGTGCCAGCAGTTTAGAGGCGCCTAGCGGGATTAATGAGCAGTTCTTC.

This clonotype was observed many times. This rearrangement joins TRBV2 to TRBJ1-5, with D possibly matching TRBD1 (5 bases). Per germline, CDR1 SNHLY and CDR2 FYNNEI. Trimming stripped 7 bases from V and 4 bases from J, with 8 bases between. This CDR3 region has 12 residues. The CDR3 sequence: CASTGGNQPQHF. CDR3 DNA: TGTGCCAGCACTGGGGGGAATCAGCCCCAGCATTTT. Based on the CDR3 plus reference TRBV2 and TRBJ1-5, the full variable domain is EPEVTQTPSHQVTQMGQEVILRCVPISNHLYFYWYRQILGQKVEFLVSFYNNEISEKSEIFDDQFSVERPDGSNFTLKIRSTKLEDSAMYFCASTGGNQPQHFGDGTRLSIL.

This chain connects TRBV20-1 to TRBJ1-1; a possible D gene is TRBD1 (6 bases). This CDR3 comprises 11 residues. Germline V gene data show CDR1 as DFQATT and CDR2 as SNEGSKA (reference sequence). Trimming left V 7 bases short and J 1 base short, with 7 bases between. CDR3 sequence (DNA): TGCAGTGAGGGACAGAACACTGAAGCTTTCTTT. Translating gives CSEGQNTEAFF.